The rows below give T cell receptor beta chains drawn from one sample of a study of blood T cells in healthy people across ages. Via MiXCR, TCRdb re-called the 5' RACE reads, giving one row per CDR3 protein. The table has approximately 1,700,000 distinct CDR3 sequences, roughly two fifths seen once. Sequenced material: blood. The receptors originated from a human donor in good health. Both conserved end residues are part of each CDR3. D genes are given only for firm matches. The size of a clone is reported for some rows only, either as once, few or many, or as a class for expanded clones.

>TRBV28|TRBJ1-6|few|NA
TGTGCCAGCACCCACGCGGGAGGAAATTCACCCCTCCACTTT
CASTHAGGNSPLHF
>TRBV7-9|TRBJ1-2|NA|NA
TGTGCTAGCAGCTTAGCGACCATCTATGGCTACACCTTC
CASSLATIYGYTF
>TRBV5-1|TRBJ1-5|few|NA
TGCGCCAGCAGGTGGAGGGCCGGGGGGAATGGGGTAAAGGGCAATCAGCCCCAGCATTTT
CASRWRAGGNGVKGNQPQHF
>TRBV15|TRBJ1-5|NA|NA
TGTGCCACCAGCAGCTTTAAGCAGGGTCTAGAGCAGCCCCAGCATTTT
CATSSFKQGLEQPQHF
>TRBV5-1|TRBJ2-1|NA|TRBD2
TGCGCCAGCAGCTTGGAGCGGCGGGAGGCCGATGAGCAGTTCTTC
CASSLERREADEQFF
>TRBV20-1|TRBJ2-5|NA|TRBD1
TGCAGTGCTTTCACGGGACAGGGGGCCGATGAGACCCAGTACTTC
CSAFTGQGADETQYF
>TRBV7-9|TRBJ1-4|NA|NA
TGTGCCAGCATTGAAACAGTAGGTGAAAAACTGTTTTTT
CASIETVGEKLFF
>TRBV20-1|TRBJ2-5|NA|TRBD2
TGCAGTGCTCCCGTAGGGAGGGGAAGGGAGGAGACCCGGTACTTC
CSAPVGRGREETRYF
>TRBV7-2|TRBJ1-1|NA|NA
TGTGCCAGCAGCTTATATTCTGGGGGGGACACTGAAGCTTTCTTT
CASSLYSGGDTEAFF
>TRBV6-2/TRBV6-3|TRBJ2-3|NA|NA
TGTGCCAGCAGTTACGCCCGAGGGGCTTACACAGATACGCAGTATTTT
CASSYARGAYTDTQYF
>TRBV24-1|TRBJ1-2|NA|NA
TGTGCCACCAGTGGTTGGGACTTGGCGGGGTTCACCTTC
CATSGWDLAGFTF
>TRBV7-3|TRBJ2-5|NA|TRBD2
TGTGCCAGCAGTCCCTATGGACTAGCGGGGGGGAGTGAGACCCAGTACTTC
CASSPYGLAGGSETQYF
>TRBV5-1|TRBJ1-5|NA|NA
TGCGCCAGCAGCTGGGTAGGGGAGGATCAGCCCCAGCATTTT
CASSWVGEDQPQHF